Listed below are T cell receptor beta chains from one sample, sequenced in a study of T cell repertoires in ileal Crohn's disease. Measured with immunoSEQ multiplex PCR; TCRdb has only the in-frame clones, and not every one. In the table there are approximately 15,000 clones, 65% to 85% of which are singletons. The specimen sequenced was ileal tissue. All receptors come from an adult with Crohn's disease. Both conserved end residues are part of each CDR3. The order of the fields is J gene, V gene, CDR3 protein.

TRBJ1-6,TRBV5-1,CASSPTGSSSYNSPLHF
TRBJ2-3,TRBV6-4,CASSGLAGGPDTQYF
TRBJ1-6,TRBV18,CASSPRQGDSPLHF
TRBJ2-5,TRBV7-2,CASSLEHRQETQYF
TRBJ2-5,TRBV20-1,CSAVQETQYF
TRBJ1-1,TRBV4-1,CASSQGQGKGEAQAFF
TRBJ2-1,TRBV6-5,CASSYSTGLAEQFF
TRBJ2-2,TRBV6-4,CASSEGQTGELFF
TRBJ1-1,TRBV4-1,CASSQATTQNTEAFF
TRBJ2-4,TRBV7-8,CASSSPPGPLAKNIQYF
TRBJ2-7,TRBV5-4,CASSLDLAGQMGGEQYF
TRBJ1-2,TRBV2,CASSVTYRDPNYGYTF
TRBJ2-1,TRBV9,CASRASGTQGNEQFF
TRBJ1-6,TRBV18,CASSPPGQGSSPLHF
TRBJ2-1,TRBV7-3,CASSLNRAGASNEQFF
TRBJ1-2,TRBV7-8,CASSLAGSRGRGGYTF
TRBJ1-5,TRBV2,CASRTGSNQPQHF
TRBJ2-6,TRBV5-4,CASSLVEGTGANVLTF
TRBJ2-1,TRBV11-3,CASSLAGGTSGRQYNEQFF
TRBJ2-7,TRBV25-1,CASSEGEGSGEQYF
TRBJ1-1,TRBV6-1,CASSYRESTEAFF
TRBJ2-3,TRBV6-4,CASSELAGALDTQYF
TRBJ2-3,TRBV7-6,CASSLGGPLLTDTQYF
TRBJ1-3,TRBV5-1,CASSLEPGGSGNTIYF
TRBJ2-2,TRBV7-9,CASTLGTGELFF
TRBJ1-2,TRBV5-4,CASSSYDRAFGYTF
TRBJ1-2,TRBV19,CASSIDYGQGADGYTF